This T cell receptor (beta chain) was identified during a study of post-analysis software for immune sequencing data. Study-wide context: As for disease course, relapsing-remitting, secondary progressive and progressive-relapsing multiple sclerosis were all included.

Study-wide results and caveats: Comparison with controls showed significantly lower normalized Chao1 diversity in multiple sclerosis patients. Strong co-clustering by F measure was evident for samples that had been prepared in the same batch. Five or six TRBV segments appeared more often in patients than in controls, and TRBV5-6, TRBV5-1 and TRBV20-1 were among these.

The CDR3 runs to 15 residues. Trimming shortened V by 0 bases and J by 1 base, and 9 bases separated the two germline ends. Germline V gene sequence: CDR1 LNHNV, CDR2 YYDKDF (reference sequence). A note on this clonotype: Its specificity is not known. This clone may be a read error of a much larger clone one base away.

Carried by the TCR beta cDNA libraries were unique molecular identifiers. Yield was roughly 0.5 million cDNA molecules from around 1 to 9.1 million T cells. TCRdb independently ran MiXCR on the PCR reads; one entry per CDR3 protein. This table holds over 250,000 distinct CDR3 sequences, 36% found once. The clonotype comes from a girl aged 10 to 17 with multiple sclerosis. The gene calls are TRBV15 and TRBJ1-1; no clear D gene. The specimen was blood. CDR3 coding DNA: TGTGCCACCAGCAGAGATAGGGCAGAGAACACTGAAGCTTTCTTT. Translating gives CATSRDRAENTEAFF.